Listed below are T cell receptor beta chains from one sample, sequenced in a study of OX40 agonist ivuxolimab in advanced cancers. Generated by immunoSEQ multiplex PCR, the TCRdb table keeps only in-frame clones and is missing some. The profile covers over 60,000 clones, with approximately 90% appearing a single time and just over 2% taken by the ten largest. The material sequenced was CD4+ or CD8+ T cells sorted from blood, taken in a trial of the OX40 agonist ivuxolimab. The receptors were gathered from an adult with an advanced solid tumor such as melanoma, head and neck, liver or kidney cancer. CDR3s include the opening cysteine and the closing phenylalanine or tryptophan. A D gene is named only where the DNA matches it firmly. Clone size, where shown, is once, few, many, or a class for clones that have expanded.

j_gene	abundance	d_gene	v_gene	CDR3nt	CDR3aa
TRBJ2-5	.	.	TRBV7-2	TGTGCCAGCAGCTTAAGGGCGGAGAAGACCCAGTACTTC	CASSLRAEKTQYF
TRBJ1-5	.	.	TRBV7-8	TGTGCCAGCAGCTTAGCGCATAGTAGCAATCAGCCCCAGCATTTT	CASSLAHSSNQPQHF
TRBJ1-5	.	TRBD1	TRBV5-6	TGTGCCAGCAGTACTGAGGGGGCTCTTGGCAATCAGCCCCAGCATTTT	CASSTEGALGNQPQHF
TRBJ1-3	.	.	TRBV5-1	TGCGCCAGCAGCTTGGAAGGGGCGTATGGAAACACCATATATTTT	CASSLEGAYGNTIYF
TRBJ2-3	.	.	TRBV7-2	TGTGCCAGCAGCTTACCGCCCCCCGTTGGAGGGCAGTATTTT	CASSLPPPVGGQYF
TRBJ1-1	.	.	TRBV18	TGTGCCAGCTCACCGACAGAAATGAACACTGAAGCTTTCTTT	CASSPTEMNTEAFF
TRBJ1-3	.	.	TRBV29-1	TGCAGCATAGAAAGGGGCGGTGGAAACACCATATATTTT	CSIERGGGNTIYF
TRBJ1-6	.	.	TRBV28	TGTGCCAGCAGTTTAGGGGCCGTAAACGGACCCCTCCACTTT	CASSLGAVNGPLHF
TRBJ2-3	.	.	TRBV19	TGTGCCAGTAGTAGAGGAGGGACAGCACTCTTCACAGATACGCAGTATTTT	CASSRGGTALFTDTQYF
TRBJ1-6	.	TRBD1	TRBV9	TGTGCCAGCAGCGAAGAAAGGGGGCCTAATTCACCCCTCCACTTT	CASSEERGPNSPLHF
TRBJ2-3	.	TRBD2	TRBV7-2	TGTGCCAGCAGCTCGGCTAGCGGTTACACAGATACGCAGTATTTT	CASSSASGYTDTQYF
TRBJ1-5	few	.	TRBV7-2	TGTGCCAGCAGCTTACAATACAATCAGCCCCAGCATTTT	CASSLQYNQPQHF
TRBJ2-3	.	.	TRBV7-6	TGTGCCAGCAGCTTAGCTACCGGGACTGGCACAGATACGCAGTATTTT	CASSLATGTGTDTQYF
TRBJ2-7	.	.	TRBV5-1	TGCGCCAGCAGCTGGTGGGGTCAGGGAACCTACGAGCAGTACTTC	CASSWWGQGTYEQYF
TRBJ2-1	.	TRBD1	TRBV18	TGTGCCAGCTCACTGAGACAGGGGGCGCATGATGAGCAGTTCTTC	CASSLRQGAHDEQFF
TRBJ2-5	.	TRBD1	TRBV7-8	TGTGCCAGCAGCTTAGCGACAGGGGAAGAGACCCAGTACTTC	CASSLATGEETQYF
TRBJ1-1	.	.	TRBV7-8	TGTGCCAGCAGCTTAAACGCGGGGAAGGCTTTCTTT	CASSLNAGKAFF
TRBJ2-7	.	.	TRBV6-1	TGTGCCGGGGGTGGAGGCTACGAGCAGTACTTC	CAGGGGYEQYF
TRBJ2-6	.	TRBD1	TRBV28	TGTGCCAGCAGTTTGGGACAGGGAATTGGGGCCAACGTCCTGACTTTC	CASSLGQGIGANVLTF
TRBJ2-3	once	TRBD2	TRBV6-6	TGTGCCAGCAGGGCTAGCGGGGGGGCTTCAGATACGCAGTATTTT	CASRASGGASDTQYF
TRBJ2-1	.	.	TRBV11-2	TGTGCCAGCAGCCAGCTAGATGAGCAGTTCTTC	CASSQLDEQFF
TRBJ2-7	.	TRBD1	TRBV28	TGTGCCAGCAGCCGGACAGGGTTTCCCTACGAGCAGTACTTC	CASSRTGFPYEQYF
TRBJ1-5	.	.	TRBV9	TGTGCCAGCAGCGTAGCTGGAGGGAGCAATCAGCCCCAGCATTTT	CASSVAGGSNQPQHF
TRBJ2-1	.	.	TRBV28	TGTGCCAGCAGTTCGGGCTCAGGGATTGGGTCCTACAATGAGCAGTTCTTC	CASSSGSGIGSYNEQFF
TRBJ1-1	.	.	TRBV6-1	TGTGCCAGCAGTCGTGGTGAACTGAACACTGAAGCTTTCTTT	CASSRGELNTEAFF
TRBJ1-1	.	.	TRBV20-1	TGCAGTGCTAGTCCCACTGAAGCTTTCTTT	CSASPTEAFF
TRBJ1-1	.	.	TRBV7-9	TGTGCCAGCAGCTCCCAAGGAGGGGGGAACACTGAAGCTTTCTTT	CASSSQGGGNTEAFF
TRBJ2-2	once	.	TRBV27	TGTGCCAGCAGTTTTAGTATCATCGGGACCGAGGAGCTGTTTTTT	CASSFSIIGTEELFF
TRBJ1-1	.	TRBD1	TRBV28	TGTGCCAGCAGTTCCCCCGGGGGACAGGGGGATTTTTGGAACACTGAAGCTTTCTTT	CASSSPGGQGDFWNTEAFF
TRBJ1-1	.	.	TRBV10-3	TGTGCCATCAGAGGGGCGAACACTGAAGCTTTCTTT	CAIRGANTEAFF
TRBJ2-7	.	.	TRBV6-5	TGTGCCAGCAGTGAGCGGGACAGTTATTACGAGCAGTACTTC	CASSERDSYYEQYF
TRBJ1-5	.	TRBD1	TRBV5-6	TGTGCCAGCAGCTTGTCCAGGGGGAGCAATCAGCCCCAGCATTTT	CASSLSRGSNQPQHF
TRBJ1-1	few	TRBD1	TRBV30	TGTGCCTGGAGGACGGGACAGAGTTCTGAAGCTTTCTTT	CAWRTGQSSEAFF
TRBJ2-7	.	.	TRBV7-9	TGTGCCAGCAGCTTTCAGGGGGGCCCCTACGAGCAGTACTTC	CASSFQGGPYEQYF
TRBJ2-1	.	TRBD2	TRBV11-2	TGTGCCAGCAGGCCACTAGCGGGAGTCTACAATGAGCAGTTCTTC	CASRPLAGVYNEQFF
TRBJ2-2	.	TRBD2	TRBV7-2	TGTGCCAGCAGTCCTACTAGCGGAAACACCGGGGAGCTGTTTTTT	CASSPTSGNTGELFF
TRBJ2-4	.	.	TRBV7-2	TGTGCCAGCAGCTTAGGGGTGGATTCGGCCAAAAACATTCAGTACTTC	CASSLGVDSAKNIQYF
TRBJ1-5	.	.	TRBV5-1	TGCGCCAGCAGCTTTAGGGTTTATCAGCCCCAGCATTTT	CASSFRVYQPQHF
TRBJ1-2	few	.	TRBV6-1	TGTGCCAGCAGTGAGGCAGGGTATGGCTACACCTTC	CASSEAGYGYTF
TRBJ2-1	.	.	TRBV19	TGTGCCAGTAGTATAGGGGAGGGGGGAAGCTCCTACAATGAGCAGTTCTTC	CASSIGEGGSSYNEQFF
TRBJ1-4	.	.	TRBV6-1	TGTGCCATCTCATCTCGGGAGACCCATCGGTTTTTT	CAISSRETHRFF
TRBJ2-7	.	.	TRBV19	TGTGCCAGTAGTCGGACAGCCCAAAGGGAGCAGTACTTC	CASSRTAQREQYF
TRBJ2-5	.	TRBD1	TRBV28	TGTGCCAGCAGTTCACAGGACAGGGCAGAAGAGACCCAGTACTTC	CASSSQDRAEETQYF
TRBJ2-3	.	TRBD2	TRBV10-3	TGTGCCATCAGTACCGGGACTAGCGGGAGCACAGATACGCAGTATTTT	CAISTGTSGSTDTQYF
TRBJ1-2	.	TRBD1	TRBV18	TGTGCCAGCTCACCAGAACAGGGGAGAGATGGCTACACCTTC	CASSPEQGRDGYTF
TRBJ2-3	once	TRBD2	TRBV19	TGTGCCAGTAACCCCTCCCTGACTAGCGGCACAGATACGCAGTATTTT	CASNPSLTSGTDTQYF
TRBJ2-2	.	TRBD2	TRBV7-6	TGTGCCAGCAGCCGACTAGCGGGGGTCACCGGGGAGCTGTTTTTT	CASSRLAGVTGELFF
TRBJ2-5	.	TRBD2	TRBV7-2	TGTGCCAGCAGCTTAGCCGCGGGACTACAAGAGACCCAGTACTTC	CASSLAAGLQETQYF
TRBJ2-5	.	.	TRBV20-1	TGCAGTGCTAGAGAAGAGACCCAGTACTTC	CSAREETQYF
TRBJ2-1	.	TRBD2	TRBV6-8	TGTGCCAGCAGTGGAAAGGACAGGGCTCCTAGCGGGAGTGTAAATGAGCAGTTCTTC	CASSGKDRAPSGSVNEQFF
TRBJ2-1	.	TRBD1	TRBV6-5	TGTGCCAGCAGTTACTCGACAGGGGGCAGGGAGCAGTTCTTC	CASSYSTGGREQFF